This T cell receptor beta chain was identified during a study of T cell responses to AZD1222 COVID-19 vaccine. Study observations and caveats: The number of AZD1222 recipients seropositive at baseline was only six. None of the repertoires were sampled until the peak T cell response had passed. In a largely white British group with more females than males, clonal diversity was possibly underestimated.

Regarding this clone: Antigen unknown.

Assay: immunoSEQ multiplex PCR; the TCRdb copy retains only in-frame clones and omits some. Of some 150,000 clones in the sample, 90% were seen once. The V and J ends lost 6 bases and 4 bases, in that order; junction bases with no gene match: 3. CDR1 is SNHLY, CDR2 FYNNEI, per germline. The CDR3 is made up of 13 amino acids. The chain uses TRBV2 and TRBJ1-1; 9 bases match TRBD1. This receptor was identified in an adult who received the MenACWY meningococcal vaccine as a control. The source material was peripheral blood, sampled 28 days after the second dose of the MenACWY control vaccine. DNA of the CDR3: TGTGCCAGCAGAACGGACAGGGGCACTGAAGCTTTCTTT. It encodes CASRTDRGTEAFF. Together with reference TRBV2 and TRBJ1-1, the CDR3 gives the full variable domain: EPEVTQTPSHQVTQMGQEVILRCVPISNHLYFYWYRQILGQKVEFLVSFYNNEISEKSEIFDDQFSVERPDGSNFTLKIRSTKLEDSAMYFCASRTDRGTEAFFGQGTRLTVV.